A single sample is the source of the 2 T cell receptor beta chains below, sequenced in a study of blood T cells in healthy people across ages. The use of a sample-barcoded 5' primer and a J-beta primer mix characterized a second PCR of about 7 to 12 cycles. MiXCR, run by TCRdb on the 5' RACE reads, gives a single entry per CDR3 protein. The table has hundreds of thousands of distinct CDR3 sequences, roughly 21% seen once; the top ten hold 3% to 4.5%. Sequences were obtained from blood. The receptors shown here come from a man aged 70 or older in good health.

The chain combines TRBV6-1 with TRBJ1-2, with D unresolved. The germline gives CDR1 MNHNS, CDR2 SASEGT. This CDR3 contains 12 residues. The ends were cut back, 7 bases at V and 10 bases at J, with 16 bases in the middle. DNA for the CDR3: TGTGCCAGCACGACGGACCCTTTAGTCTACACCTTC. Its translation: CASTTDPLVYTF.

This rearrangement joins TRBV24-1 to TRBJ2-5, with TRBD2 as a possible D gene (6 bases). The CDR3 totals 14 residues. The V end lost 9 bases, the J end lost 5 bases, and 18 bases lay between the germline ends. CDR1 KGHDR and CDR2 SFDVKD come from the germline V gene. The CDR3 nucleotides read TGTGCCACCCAAGGGGTAGAGGGAGGTGAGACCCAGTACTTC. It is translated as CATQGVEGGETQYF.